This paragraph reports one TCR beta chain. The source of the sample is a study of OX40 agonist ivuxolimab in advanced cancers. Only in-frame clones appear in the TCRdb table, and some are missing; sequencing was by immunoSEQ multiplex PCR. The table records tens of thousands of clones, 80% to 90% of them present only once. V was trimmed by 2 bases and J by 4 bases, leaving 11 bases between them. The CDR3 covers 15 residues. From germline, CDR1 is KGHSH and CDR2 LQKENI. The chain couples TRBV18 to TRBJ1-4, with a possible D match to TRBD1 (5 bases). This sample comprised CD4+ or CD8+ T cells sorted from blood, obtained in a trial of the OX40 agonist ivuxolimab. The sequence was obtained from an adult with an advanced solid tumor such as melanoma, head and neck, liver or kidney cancer. The chain's CDR3 is CASSPGTGINEKLFF. DNA of the CDR3: TGTGCCAGCTCACCAGGGACGGGGATTAATGAAAAACTGTTTTTT. Full variable domain (outside the CDR3, taken from reference TRBV18 and TRBJ1-4): NAGVMQNPRHLVRRRGQEARLRCSPMKGHSHVYWYRQLPEEGLKFMVYLQKENIIDESGMPKERFSAEFPKEGPSILRIQQVVRGDSAAYFCASSPGTGINEKLFFGSGTQLSVL.